Presented here are 27 T cell receptor beta chains from one specimen sequenced in a study of control samples from healthy donors and cancer patients. The data were produced by immunoSEQ multiplex PCR, yet TCRdb's version contains in-frame clones alone and is incomplete. The sample includes around 130,000 clones, approximately 90% of them seen just once. Sequencing was performed on blood. The receptors derive from a man aged 25-40 years in good health.

The V gene is TRBV7-9, the J gene TRBJ1-5; 7 nucleotides line up with TRBD1. This CDR3 comprises 16 residues. Trimming cost V 1 base and J 0 bases; bases outside gene matches: 3. Germline V gene sequence: CDR1 SEHNR, CDR2 FQNEAQ (reference sequence). CDR3 sequence: CASSLGDRDSNQPQHF. The CDR3 DNA reads TGTGCCAGCAGCTTAGGAGACAGGGATAGCAATCAGCCCCAGCATTTT.

V and J are TRBV2 and TRBJ2-7; D is perhaps TRBD1 or TRBD2 (5 bases each). Trimming removed 6 bases from V and 6 bases from J, with 15 bases in between. Germline loops: CDR1 SNHLY, CDR2 FYNNEI. The CDR3 has 13 residues. CDR3 residues: CASRAGMRGEQYF. The CDR3 coding sequence is TGTGCCAGCAGGGCAGGGATGAGGGGCGAGCAGTACTTC.

J is TRBJ1-1 and V is TRBV30, with a weak D call TRBD1 (5 bases). Deletions cut 2 bases from V and 4 bases from J, with 11 bases between. The CDR3 runs 13 residues. Germline CDR1 reads GTSNPN; CDR2 reads SVGIG (reference sequence). CDR3 region: CAWSFTGTTEAFF. The CDR3 DNA sequence: TGTGCCTGGAGTTTTACCGGGACCACTGAAGCTTTCTTT.

The table lists this clone with a count of one. J is TRBJ1-2 and V is TRBV3-1 (or the pseudogene TRBV3-2); 10 bases agree with TRBD1. The V and J ends lost 4 bases and 2 bases, in that order; junction bases with no gene match: 4. This CDR3 is built from 15 residues. The V gene's germline CDR1 is LGHDT and CDR2 YNNKEL (reference sequence). The chain's CDR3 is CASSPGQGPNYGYTF. As DNA, the CDR3 is TGTGCCAGCAGCCCGGGACAGGGGCCAAACTATGGCTACACCTTC.

This clone was found many times. The CDR3 loop reads CAWRPTVFNTDTQYF. CDR3 nucleotides: TGTGCCTGGCGCCCGACGGTCTTCAACACAGATACGCAGTATTTT. V is TRBV30 and J is TRBJ2-3, with D uncertain. The CDR3 runs to 15 residues. Germline CDR1 GTSNPN, CDR2 SVGIG (reference sequence). The germline V and J ends were trimmed by 5 bases and 2 bases, with 17 bases remaining between them.

This clone has just a few counts. The chain is built from TRBV7-9 and TRBJ2-3, with a tentative D call TRBD1 (6 bases). Germline loops: CDR1 SEHNR, CDR2 FQNEAQ (reference sequence). V was clipped by 3 bases and J by 0 bases, with 16 bases between them. The CDR3 runs 17 residues. The CDR3 DNA is TGTGCCAGCAGCTTCCTCATCCCAGGGGATAGCACAGATACGCAGTATTTT. Translating gives CASSFLIPGDSTDTQYF.

V and J are TRBV5-1 and TRBJ2-7, with D perhaps matching TRBD1 or TRBD2 (5 bases each). Trimming left V 0 bases short and J 3 bases short, with 16 bases between. Germline V lookup: CDR1 SGHRS, CDR2 YFSETQ. This CDR3 is 16 amino acids long. CDR3 coding DNA: TGCGCCAGCAGCTTGGCCAAGGGGACGGGAAGCTACGAGCAGTACTTC. Its translation: CASSLAKGTGSYEQYF.

The V call is TRBV19, the J call TRBJ2-1; D may be TRBD1 (6 bases). The length of the CDR3 is 14 residues. Germline V gives CDR1 LNHDA, CDR2 SQIVND (reference sequence). V gave up 3 bases and J gave up 7 bases, with 13 bases separating them. In DNA form, the CDR3 reads TGTGCCAGTAGTATTTCAGGGGAAACTAATGAGCAGTTCTTC. It is translated as CASSISGETNEQFF.

The chain combines TRBV6-1 with TRBJ2-2; D might be TRBD2 (5 bases). CDR3 length equals 16 residues. Germline-derived CDR1 and CDR2 are MNHNS and SASEGT. Trimming pared 1 base from V and 4 bases from J, leaving 13 bases between. CDR3 amino acids: CASSEGWESTTGELFF. CDR3 coding DNA: TGTGCCAGCAGTGAAGGTTGGGAGTCTACCACCGGGGAGCTGTTTTTT.

The chain links TRBV11-3 to TRBJ1-3, with 10 bases that match TRBD1. CDR1 and CDR2 (germline): SGHNT, YENEEA. CDR3 length: 15 amino acids. V gave up 5 bases and J gave up 4 bases; unmatched junction bases: 5. The CDR3 coding sequence is TGTGCCAGCAGCCCCAGACAGGGGGCAGGAAACACCATATATTTT. This codes for CASSPRQGAGNTIYF.

The chain is built from TRBV5-1 and TRBJ1-4, with TRBD1 as a possible D gene (5 bases). The CDR3 extends over 17 amino acids. CDR1 and CDR2 from the germline V gene are SGHRS and YFSETQ. Trimming took 4 bases from V and 2 from J, leaving 18 bases between them. The CDR3 DNA follows: TGCGCCAGCAGCGCGAGGGGCCCCGGACGGACTAATGAAAAACTGTTTTTT. Translated, it gives CASSARGPGRTNEKLFF. Looking up the rest from reference TRBV5-1 and TRBJ1-4 gives the full variable domain: KAGVTQTPRYLIKTRGQQVTLSCSPISGHRSVSWYQQTPGQGLQFLFEYFSETQRNKGNFPGRFSGRQFSNSRSEMNVSTLELGDSALYLCASSARGPGRTNEKLFFGSGTQLSVL.

The chain is built from TRBV6-5 and TRBJ1-6; TRBD1 might be the D (5 bases). This CDR3 spans 15 amino acids. Germline CDR1 and CDR2: MNHEY and SVGAGI. Trimming removed 6 bases from V and 4 bases from J, with 13 bases in between. The CDR3 sequence is CASRQDSNYNSPLHF. Here the CDR3 DNA reads TGTGCCAGCAGGCAAGACAGCAATTATAATTCACCCCTCCACTTT.

The rearrangement uses TRBV11-3 and TRBJ2-7; D uncertain. The germline V and J ends were trimmed by 5 bases and 0 bases, with 11 bases remaining between them. This CDR3 is 14 amino acids long. CDR1 and CDR2 from the germline V gene are SGHNT and YENEEA. CDR3 DNA: TGTGCCAGCAGCCCTTTTCAAGGCTCCTACGAGCAGTACGTC. Protein sequence: CASSPFQGSYEQYV.

The rearrangement joins TRBV27 to TRBJ2-5, with D uncertain. Trimming cost V 8 bases and J 7 bases, with 8 bases left between them. The CDR3 is made up of 10 amino acids. Germline loops: CDR1 MNHEY, CDR2 SMNVEV (reference sequence). CDR3 protein: CASPVGTQYF. The CDR3, as DNA: TGTGCCAGCCCCGTCGGGACCCAGTACTTC.

This chain uses TRBV15 with TRBJ1-2; D possibly corresponds to TRBD1 (5 bases). Trimming pared 2 bases from V and 4 bases from J, leaving 8 bases between. Germline CDR1 reads LNHNV; CDR2 reads YYDKDF (reference sequence). The CDR3 has 13 residues. The CDR3 sequence: CATSRRQRYGYTF. The CDR3 DNA is TGTGCCACCAGCAGAAGACAGCGCTATGGCTACACCTTC.

This clone was recorded once. V usage is TRBV2 and J usage is TRBJ1-1; no definite D call. V was cut by 6 bases and J by 8 bases, with 7 bases left in between. Germline V gives CDR1 SNHLY, CDR2 FYNNEI. This CDR3 has 10 amino acids. The CDR3 DNA sequence: TGTGCCAGCAGGGGAGTGGAAGCTTTCTTT. Translating it yields CASRGVEAFF.

The V call is TRBV2, the J call TRBJ2-5; 12 positions match TRBD1. The J segment lost 5 bases and the V segment lost 2 bases, leaving 12 bases of the junction unmatched. This CDR3 has 18 amino acids. Germline V gives CDR1 SNHLY, CDR2 FYNNEI. CDR3 loop: CASSEIRGQGAGRETQYF. CDR3 coding DNA: TGTGCCAGCAGTGAAATTAGGGGACAGGGGGCGGGAAGGGAGACCCAGTACTTC.

The rearrangement uses TRBV2 and TRBJ2-2; D is tentatively TRBD1 or TRBD2 (6 bases each). Germline CDR1 and CDR2: SNHLY and FYNNEI. The CDR3 is 15 residues long. Deletions cut 4 bases from V and 8 bases from J, with 17 bases between. The CDR3 sequence: CASSGGQGRFGELFF. CDR3 sequence (DNA): TGTGCCAGCAGTGGAGGGCAGGGGAGGTTTGGGGAGCTGTTTTTT.

The chain recombines TRBV7-8 with TRBJ2-5, with 9 bases lining up with TRBD1. The germline V gene has CDR1 SGHVS and CDR2 FQNEAQ. The CDR3 has 14 amino acids. The junction had 8 bases not matched to a gene; V was cut back by 5 bases and J by 7 bases. This chain's CDR3 is CASSPMDRGGTQYF. The CDR3 nucleotides are TGTGCCAGCAGCCCAATGGACAGGGGTGGGACCCAGTACTTC.

The chain uses TRBV18 and TRBJ2-5; D assignment may be TRBD1 or TRBD2 (6 bases each). The CDR3 extends over 15 amino acids. Trimming took off 6 bases at V and 4 bases at J, with 18 bases between the two ends. Germline CDR1 KGHSH, CDR2 LQKENI. Here the CDR3 DNA reads TGTGCCAGCTCCCCTACAGGGTCCGGGAGAGAGACCCAGTACTTC. Its protein is CASSPTGSGRETQYF.

The V and J genes are TRBV18 and TRBJ1-5, with D unclear. V was cut by 3 bases and J by 8 bases, with 26 bases left in between. The CDR3 consists of 18 residues. Germline V CDR1 and CDR2: KGHSH, LQKENI. This chain's CDR3 is CASSPQRSDRWTLKPQHF. CDR3 nucleotides: TGTGCCAGCTCACCCCAGCGATCTGATCGGTGGACTCTGAAGCCCCAGCATTTT. Full variable domain (remainder filled in from reference TRBV18 and TRBJ1-5): NAGVMQNPRHLVRRRGQEARLRCSPMKGHSHVYWYRQLPEEGLKFMVYLQKENIIDESGMPKERFSAEFPKEGPSILRIQQVVRGDSAAYFCASSPQRSDRWTLKPQHFGDGTRLSIL.

This chain uses TRBV10-2 with TRBJ1-2; D is ambiguous. The CDR3 contains 13 residues. CDR1 WSHSY and CDR2 SAAADI come from the germline V gene. With 10 bases removed from V and 0 bases from J, the gap between germline ends came to 12 bases. Written as DNA, the CDR3 is TGCGCCAACCCTGATCCCTCTAACTATGGCTACACCTTC. It yields the protein CANPDPSNYGYTF.

The J gene is TRBJ1-5, the V gene TRBV7-2; no reliable D call. Trimming stripped 4 bases from V and 0 bases from J, with 10 bases between. CDR1 SGHTA and CDR2 FQGNSA come from the germline V gene. This CDR3 comprises 15 residues. In DNA form, the CDR3 reads TGTGCCAGCAGCTCTGGCGAGTATAGCAATCAGCCCCAGCATTTT. This encodes CASSSGEYSNQPQHF.

The CDR3 bases are TGCGCCAGCAGCAAACCCCAGACAGGGGGGGACTATGGCTACACCTTC. Its translation is CASSKPQTGGDYGYTF. V usage is TRBV5-1 and J usage is TRBJ1-2, with 9 bases identical to TRBD1. J gave up 3 bases and V 4 bases, and 10 bases lay outside the gene matches. Germline V gene data show CDR1 as SGHRS and CDR2 as YFSETQ. CDR3 length: 16 residues.

The chain employs TRBV6-6 and TRBJ2-1; TRBD1 matches 11 bases. Trimming took 2 bases from V and 8 from J; bases not matched to a gene: 2. The germline gives CDR1 MNHNY, CDR2 SVGAGI (reference sequence). The CDR3 is 14 residues long. The CDR3 is CASSYRTGGYEQFF. The CDR3 region has the DNA TGTGCCAGCAGTTACAGGACAGGGGGCTATGAGCAGTTCTTC.

The rearrangement links TRBV11-2 to TRBJ1-3; 8 positions agree with TRBD1. Unmatched junction bases numbered 10, after V lost 2 bases and J lost 4 bases. CDR1 and CDR2 (germline): SGHAT, FQNNGV. The CDR3 covers 17 residues. CDR3 in DNA: TGTGCCAGCAGCTTACGTAAACACCGGGACAGGGGAAACACCATATATTTT. Translated, it gives CASSLRKHRDRGNTIYF.

The rearrangement uses TRBV27 and TRBJ2-5; D call uncertain. V lost 6 bases and J lost 0, with 8 bases in between. Germline V gene sequence: CDR1 MNHEY, CDR2 SMNVEV (reference sequence). CDR3 length: 13 residues. CDR3 sequence reads: CASRGGNQETQYF. In DNA, the CDR3 is TGTGCCAGCAGAGGTGGGAACCAAGAGACCCAGTACTTC.